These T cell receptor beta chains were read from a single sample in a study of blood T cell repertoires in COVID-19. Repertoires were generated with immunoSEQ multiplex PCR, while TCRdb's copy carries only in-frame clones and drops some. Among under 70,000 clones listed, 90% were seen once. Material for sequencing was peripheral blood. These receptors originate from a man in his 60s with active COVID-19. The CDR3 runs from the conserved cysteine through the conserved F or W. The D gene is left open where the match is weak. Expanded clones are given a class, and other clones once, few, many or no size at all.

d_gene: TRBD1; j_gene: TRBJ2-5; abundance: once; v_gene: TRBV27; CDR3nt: TGTGCCAGCAGCCCGCCTCCGACAGGGTTAGAGACCCAGTACTTC; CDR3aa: CASSPPPTGLETQYF
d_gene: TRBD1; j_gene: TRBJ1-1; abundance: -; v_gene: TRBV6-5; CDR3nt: TGTGCCAGCAGCCCAGGGGGCTGGACTGAAGCTTTCTTT; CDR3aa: CASSPGGWTEAFF
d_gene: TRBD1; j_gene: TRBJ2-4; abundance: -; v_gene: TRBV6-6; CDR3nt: TGTGCCAGCAGTGAGACAGGGATGGGGATTCAGTACTTC; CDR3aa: CASSETGMGIQYF
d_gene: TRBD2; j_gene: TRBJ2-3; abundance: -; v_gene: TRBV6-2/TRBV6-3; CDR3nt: TGTGCCAGCAGTTACTGGGGGCGGGGGGGCGCAGATACGCAGTATTTT; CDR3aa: CASSYWGRGGADTQYF
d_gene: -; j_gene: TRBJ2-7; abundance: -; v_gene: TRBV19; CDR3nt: TGTGCCAGTAGCCCATTACCCAGGTGGGGGCAGGGCGCCTACGAGCAGTACTTC; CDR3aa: CASSPLPRWGQGAYEQYF
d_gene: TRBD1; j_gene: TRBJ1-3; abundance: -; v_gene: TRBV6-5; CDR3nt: TGTGCCAGCAGTACAGGGGGCACTGGAAACACCATATATTTT; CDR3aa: CASSTGGTGNTIYF
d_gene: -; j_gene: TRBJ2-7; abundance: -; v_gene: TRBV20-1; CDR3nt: TGCAGTGCTATACGGGAAGAGCAGTACTTC; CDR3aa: CSAIREEQYF
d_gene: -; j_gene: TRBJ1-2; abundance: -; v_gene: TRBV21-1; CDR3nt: TGTGCCAGCAGCAAAGTTATGGGCCGAAACTATGGCTACACCTTC; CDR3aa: CASSKVMGRNYGYTF
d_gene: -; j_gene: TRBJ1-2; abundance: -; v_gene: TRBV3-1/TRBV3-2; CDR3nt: TGTGCCAGCAGCCAAGACGGGACAAGTGGCTACACCTTC; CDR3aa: CASSQDGTSGYTF
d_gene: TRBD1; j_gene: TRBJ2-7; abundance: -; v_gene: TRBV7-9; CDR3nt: TGTGCCAGCAGCTTAGCAGGGGGCAGGGGGGAGCAGTACTTC; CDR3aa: CASSLAGGRGEQYF
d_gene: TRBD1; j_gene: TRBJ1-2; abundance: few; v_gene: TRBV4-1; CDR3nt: TGCGCCAGCAGCCAAGATGCGGGACAGCCGTATGGCTACACCTTC; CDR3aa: CASSQDAGQPYGYTF
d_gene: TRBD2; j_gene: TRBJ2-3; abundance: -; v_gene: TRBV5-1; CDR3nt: TGCGCCAGCAGCGCCGGGGCAGCGGGAGAAGGAGATACGCAGTATTTT; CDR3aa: CASSAGAAGEGDTQYF
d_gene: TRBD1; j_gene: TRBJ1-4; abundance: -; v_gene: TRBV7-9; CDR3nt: TGTGCCAGCTCCCGACAGGGCGCAACTAATGAAAAACTGTTTTTT; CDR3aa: CASSRQGATNEKLFF
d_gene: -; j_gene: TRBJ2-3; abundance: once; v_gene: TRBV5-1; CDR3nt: TGCGCCAGCAGCTTGGGGGGGCCCGACACAGATACGCAGTATTTT; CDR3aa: CASSLGGPDTDTQYF
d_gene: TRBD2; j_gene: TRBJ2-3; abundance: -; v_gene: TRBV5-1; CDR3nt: TGCGCCAGCAGGGTGGGACTAGCCGGTTCCACAGATACGCAGTATTTT; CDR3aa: CASRVGLAGSTDTQYF
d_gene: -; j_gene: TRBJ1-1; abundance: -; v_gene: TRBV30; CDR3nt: TGTGCCTGGAGTCCGGGGGGGAGGGCGAGCACTGAAGCTTTCTTT; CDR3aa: CAWSPGGRASTEAFF
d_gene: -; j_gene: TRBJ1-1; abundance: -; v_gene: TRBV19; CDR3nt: TGTGCCAGTAGTCATCCCCACCAGTGGAACACTGAAGCTTTCTTT; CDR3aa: CASSHPHQWNTEAFF
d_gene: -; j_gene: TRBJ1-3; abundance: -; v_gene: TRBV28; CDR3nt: TGTGCCAGCAGTTTTTCTTCGGACAGTTCCTCTGGAAACACCATATATTTT; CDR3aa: CASSFSSDSSSGNTIYF
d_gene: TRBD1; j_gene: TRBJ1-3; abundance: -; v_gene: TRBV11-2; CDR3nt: TGTGCCAGCAGCTTAGCCCCTCGAGGGGGCGGTGGAAACACCATATATTTT; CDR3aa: CASSLAPRGGGGNTIYF
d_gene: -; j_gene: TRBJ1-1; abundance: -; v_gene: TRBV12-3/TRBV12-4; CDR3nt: TGTGCCAGCAGTTTAGCGGAGCGGGCTAAAGCTTTCTTT; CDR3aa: CASSLAERAKAFF
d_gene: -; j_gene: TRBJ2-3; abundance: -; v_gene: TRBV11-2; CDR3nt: TGTGCCAGCAGCCCCCCGGACAGCTTTGGGGATACGCAGTATTTT; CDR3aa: CASSPPDSFGDTQYF
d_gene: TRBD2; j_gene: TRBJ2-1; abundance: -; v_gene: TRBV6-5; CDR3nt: TGTGCCAGCAGTTACCTAAGGACTAGCAGCTACAATGAGCAGTTCTTC; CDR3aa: CASSYLRTSSYNEQFF
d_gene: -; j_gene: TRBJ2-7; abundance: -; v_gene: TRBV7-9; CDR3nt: TGTGCCAGCAGCTTAGCGGCGGGTACAAACGACGAGCAGTACTTC; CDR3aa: CASSLAAGTNDEQYF
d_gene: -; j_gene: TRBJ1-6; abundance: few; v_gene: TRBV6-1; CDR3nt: TGTGCCAGCAGTGAACCCCCCGCAGTTGGTTCACCCCTCCACTTT; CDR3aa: CASSEPPAVGSPLHF
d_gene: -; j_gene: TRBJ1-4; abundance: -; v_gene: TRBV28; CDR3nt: TGTGCCAGCAGTCCACAGGGATCGACTAATGAAAAACTGTTTTTT; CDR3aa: CASSPQGSTNEKLFF
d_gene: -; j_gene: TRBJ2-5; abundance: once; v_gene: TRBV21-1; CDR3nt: TGTGCCAGCAACACAGGGGACACGGACCAAGAGACCCAGTACTTC; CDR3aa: CASNTGDTDQETQYF
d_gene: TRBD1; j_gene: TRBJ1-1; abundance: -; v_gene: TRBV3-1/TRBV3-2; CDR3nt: TGTGCCAGCAGCCAACTCGGGACAGACACTGAAGCTTTCTTT; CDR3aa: CASSQLGTDTEAFF
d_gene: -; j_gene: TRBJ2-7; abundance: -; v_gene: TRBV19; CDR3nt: TGTGCCAGTAGTATAGGGACAGACTACGAGCAGTACTTC; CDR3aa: CASSIGTDYEQYF
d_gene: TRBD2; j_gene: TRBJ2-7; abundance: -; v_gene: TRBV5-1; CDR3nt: TGCGCCAGCAGCCCATGGACTAGCCACGAGCAGTACTTC; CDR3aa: CASSPWTSHEQYF
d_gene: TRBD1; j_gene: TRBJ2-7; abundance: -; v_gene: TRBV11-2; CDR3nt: TGTGCCAGCAACCAGGGACACGGGACAGGGGGCCGTTACGAGCAGTACTTC; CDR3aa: CASNQGHGTGGRYEQYF
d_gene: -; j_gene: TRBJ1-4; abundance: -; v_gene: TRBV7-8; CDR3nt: TGTGCCAGCAGCTGGGGGGGGGTCGAAGGTGAAAAACTGTTTTTT; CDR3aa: CASSWGGVEGEKLFF
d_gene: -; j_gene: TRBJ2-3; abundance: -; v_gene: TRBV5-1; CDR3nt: TGCGCCAGCAGCCAGGCCCCCACAGGGAGCACAGATACGCAGTATTTT; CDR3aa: CASSQAPTGSTDTQYF
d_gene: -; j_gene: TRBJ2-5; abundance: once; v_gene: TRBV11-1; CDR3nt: TGTGCCAGCAGCTTAGCGACAGAAGAGACCCAGTACTTC; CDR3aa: CASSLATEETQYF
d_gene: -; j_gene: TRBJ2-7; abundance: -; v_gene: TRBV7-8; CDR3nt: TGTGCCAGCAGCTTATGGGCTCGGGACAAGTCCTACGAGCAGTACTTC; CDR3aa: CASSLWARDKSYEQYF
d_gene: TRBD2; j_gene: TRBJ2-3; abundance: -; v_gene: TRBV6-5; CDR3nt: TGTGCCAGCAGCCCGGGACTACTCACAGATACGCAGTATTTT; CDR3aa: CASSPGLLTDTQYF
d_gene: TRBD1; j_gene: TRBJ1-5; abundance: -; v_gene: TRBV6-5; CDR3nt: TGTGCCAGTTATGGACAGGGGGCAGGTCAGCCCCAGCATTTT; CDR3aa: CASYGQGAGQPQHF
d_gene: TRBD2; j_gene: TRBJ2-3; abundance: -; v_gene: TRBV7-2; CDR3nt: TGTGCCAGCAGCCCCACTAGCGTACCCACAGATACGCAGTATTTT; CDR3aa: CASSPTSVPTDTQYF
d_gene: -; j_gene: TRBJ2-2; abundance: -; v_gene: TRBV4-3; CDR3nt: TGCGCCAGCAGCCATCGACAGGTGAACACCGGGGAGCTGTTTTTT; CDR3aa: CASSHRQVNTGELFF
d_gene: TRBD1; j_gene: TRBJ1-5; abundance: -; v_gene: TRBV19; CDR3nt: TGTGCCAGTGGACAGGGGGCATGGCAGCCCCAGCATTTT; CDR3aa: CASGQGAWQPQHF